This T cell receptor (beta chain) was retrieved from a study of cytomegalovirus exposure and HLA in healthy donors. Whole-study results and caveats: The study labeled fewer than 200 TCR beta chains cytomegalovirus-associated.

CDR3 length: 15 residues. Germline trimming cut 4 bases from V and 2 bases from J; bases unmatched to any gene: 2. Germline loops: CDR1 MNHEY, CDR2 SMNVEV (reference sequence). Produced via immunoSEQ multiplex PCR; TCRdb's table is partial and in-frame only. This table has around 90,000 clones, around 82% appearing once. About this clone: Its specificity is not known.

Sequences were obtained from PBMCs. The chain recombines TRBV27 with TRBJ1-6; TRBD1 matches 7 bases. The receptor was derived from a young woman in good health and CMV-seropositive. CDR3: CASSWTGPYNSPLHF. The CDR3 DNA sequence: TGTGCCAGCAGTTGGACAGGTCCCTATAATTCACCCCTCCACTTT.